Below, 21 T cell receptor beta chains from the same sample are listed, as sequenced in a study of metastatic and nonmetastatic thyroid tumors. TCRdb re-called the PCR reads via MiXCR. The sample yields 34,000 or so clones, 20% seen once. Nobody among the patients had been given any treatment before thyroid surgery. Sequencing was carried out using blood. The receptors were gathered from a female donor with papillary thyroid cancer or a benign thyroid nodule (not recorded which). Some clones in this sample may be carry-over from other donors' samples.

This clone was recorded many times. The gene calls are TRBV12-3 or TRBV12-4 and TRBJ2-1; the D is unclear. The CDR3 has 14 residues. V was pared by 7 bases and J by 7 bases, with 17 bases between. The chain's CDR3 is CASNERAGRNEQFF. In DNA, the CDR3 is TGTGCCAGCAACGAAAGGGCCGGGCGGAATGAGCAGTTCTTC.

This clone has at least ten counts. The rearrangement uses TRBV6-1 and TRBJ2-1, with 9 bases identical to TRBD1. The ends lost 0 bases at V and 4 bases at J; junction bases unmatched: 7. Germline V gene lookup returns CDR1 MNHNS and CDR2 SASEGT. The CDR3 is 17 amino acids. The CDR3 DNA sequence: TGTGCCAGCAGTGAAGCGCTGGGGACAGGGCCTTACAATGAGCAGTTCTTC. It is translated as CASSEALGTGPYNEQFF.

In the case of this clone: Compared with germline, one end of the junction differs, possibly owing to a read error. The chain is built from TRBV2 and TRBJ1-5, with 7 bases lining up with TRBD1. The germline V gene encodes CDR1 SNHLY and CDR2 FYNNEI. The CDR3 contains 13 residues. The chain's CDR3 is CASKRDSNHPQNF. The CDR3 DNA is TGTGCCAGCAAAAGGGACAGCAATCATCCCCAGAATTTT.

This clone was counted at least ten times. The chain recombines TRBV6-1 with TRBJ2-7; 12 bases map to TRBD1. CDR1 and CDR2 from the germline V gene are MNHNS and SASEGT. The CDR3 runs to 15 residues. The V gene end was trimmed by 5 bases and the J gene end by 9 bases; junction bases not matched to a gene: 11. The CDR3 is CASSSGQGAAGGQYF. CDR3 nucleotide sequence: TGTGCCAGCAGTTCGGGACAGGGGGCCGCCGGGGGGCAGTACTTC.

This clone was observed many times. This chain joins TRBV11-2 and TRBJ1-4; D remains unclear. The length of the CDR3 is 16 residues. Germline values: CDR1 SGHAT, CDR2 FQNNGV. The V end was cut by 4 bases, the J end by 2 bases, with 14 bases between. The CDR3 reads CASSSVLRATNEKLFF. The CDR3 DNA sequence: TGTGCCAGCAGCTCTGTCCTACGGGCGACTAATGAAAAACTGTTTTTT.

In its sample, this clone was seen a few times. The genes are TRBV20-1 and TRBJ2-7, with D uncertain. Germline V gene lookup returns CDR1 DFQATT and CDR2 SNEGSKA (reference sequence). Deletions cut 1 base from V and 3 bases from J, with 16 bases between. This CDR3 contains 15 residues. The CDR3 spells CSARAEDGFIYEQYF. CDR3 in DNA: TGCAGTGCTAGAGCCGAAGATGGATTCATCTACGAGCAGTACTTC.

This clone was seen many times. This sequence joins TRBV6-1 and TRBJ1-3; D uncertain. There are 16 residues in the CDR3. V dropped 2 bases and J dropped 0 bases, with 11 bases sitting between them. Germline CDR1 reads MNHNS; CDR2 reads SASEGT. The CDR3 is CASSESPESSGNTIYF. The CDR3 coding sequence is TGTGCCAGCAGTGAAAGTCCGGAGAGCTCTGGAAACACCATATATTTT.

This clone was detected many times. The rearrangement links TRBV4-2 to TRBJ2-7; 11 positions agree with TRBD1. After removal of 5 bases from V and 0 bases from J, the junction contained 15 bases not matched to a gene. CDR3 length: 19 residues. CDR1 and CDR2 (germline): LGHNA, YNFKEQ. The CDR3 DNA reads as TGTGCCAGCAGCACGCGGACAGGGGGCTCTACCCTTCGCTCCTACGAGCAGTACTTC. Protein: CASSTRTGGSTLRSYEQYF.

CDR3 bases: TGTGCCAGCAGTCATCTAGCGGGGGGCAGAGATACGCAGTATTTT. Its protein product is CASSHLAGGRDTQYF. The gene calls are TRBV3-1 and TRBJ2-3, with 11 positions matching TRBD2. CDR3 length equals 15 residues. The V gene's germline CDR1 is LGHDT and CDR2 YNNKEL (reference sequence). The V and J ends lost 6 bases and 5 bases, in that order; junction bases with no gene match: 7.

This clone was detected ten times or more. The chain carries TRBV6-1 and TRBJ1-2, with a weak D call TRBD1 (6 bases). Per the germline V gene, CDR1 is MNHNS and CDR2 is SASEGT. Trimming left V 4 bases short and J 1 base short, with 10 bases between. The CDR3 sequence is 14 residues long. In DNA, the CDR3 is TGTGCCAGCAGTGCCCGGGGGCTTAACTATGGCTACACCTTC. Translating gives CASSARGLNYGYTF.

Many counts were recorded for this clone. This chain joins TRBV2 and TRBJ2-3; D gene unclear. The V gene lost 7 bases and the J gene lost 7 bases, with 18 bases spanning the gap. This CDR3 region has 14 residues. Germline CDR1 is SNHLY and CDR2 is FYNNEI. The CDR3 DNA sequence: TGTGCCAGCACCCCAAAGGACCGTGGTCATACGCAGTATTTT. Amino acids: CASTPKDRGHTQYF. The variable domain in full, completed from reference TRBV2 and TRBJ2-3, reads EPEVTQTPSHQVTQMGQEVILRCVPISNHLYFYWYRQILGQKVEFLVSFYNNEISEKSEIFDDQFSVERPDGSNFTLKIRSTKLEDSAMYFCASTPKDRGHTQYFGPGTRLTVL.

The rearrangement joins TRBV11-2 to TRBJ1-2; 9 bases fit TRBD1. The CDR3 has 15 residues. V shed 7 bases and J 4 bases; nucleotides not matched to a gene: 10. Germline V gene sequence: CDR1 SGHAT, CDR2 FQNNGV. The CDR3 region has the DNA TGTGCCAGCACGCGACCGGGACAGGGCCTCTATGGCTACACCTTC. Protein: CASTRPGQGLYGYTF.

This clone occurred many times. The rearrangement links TRBV5-4 to TRBJ2-5; 8 nucleotides line up with TRBD2. With 1 base clipped from V and 5 bases from J, the junction kept 4 bases outside the gene matches. The germline V gene encodes CDR1 SGHNT and CDR2 YYREEE (reference sequence). The CDR3 contains 14 residues. The chain's CDR3 is CASSLRGGVETQYF. The CDR3 nucleotides read TGTGCCAGCAGCTTGCGGGGGGGCGTTGAGACCCAGTACTTC. The entire variable domain, with the rest obtained from reference TRBV5-4 and TRBJ2-5, is as follows: ETGVTQSPTHLIKTRGQQVTLRCSSQSGHNTVSWYQQALGQGPQFIFQYYREEENGRGNFPPRFSGLQFPNYSSELNVNALELDDSALYLCASSLRGGVETQYFGPGTRLLVL.

This clone was detected only a few times. The rearrangement joins TRBV24-1 to TRBJ2-1; 12 bases fit TRBD2. Germline loops: CDR1 KGHDR, CDR2 SFDVKD. V lost 5 bases to trimming and J lost 6 bases; unmatched junction nucleotides: 7. The CDR3 covers 16 residues. The CDR3, as DNA: TGTGCCACCAGTGCTGCGGGACTAGCGGGTAGCAATGAGCAGTTCTTC. Amino acid sequence: CATSAAGLAGSNEQFF.

This clone was counted ten times or more. The chain carries TRBV15 and TRBJ2-5; D perhaps matches TRBD1 (6 bases). V was clipped by 0 bases and J by 5 bases, with 13 bases between them. This CDR3 comprises 15 residues. CDR1 and CDR2 (germline): LNHNV, YYDKDF (reference sequence). DNA of the CDR3: TGTGCCACCAGCAGAGACAGGGTCCAGGGGGAGACCCAGTACTTC. This sequence encodes CATSRDRVQGETQYF.

This clone was picked up many times. The J gene is TRBJ1-1, the V gene TRBV5-1, with a possible D match to TRBD1 (5 bases). The germline gives CDR1 SGHRS, CDR2 YFSETQ. V was clipped by 8 bases and J by 6 bases, with 17 bases between them. The CDR3 extends over 13 amino acids. This chain's CDR3 is CASTLRGGAEAFF. The CDR3 coding sequence is TGCGCCAGTACCCTCCGGGGGGGAGCTGAAGCTTTCTTT.

At least ten counts were recorded for this clone. This chain uses TRBV2 with TRBJ1-4; 10 bases fit TRBD1. The CDR3 totals 15 residues. V was pared by 4 bases and J by 8 bases, with 7 bases of the junction left unmatched. From germline, CDR1 is SNHLY and CDR2 FYNNEI. The CDR3 DNA is TGTGCCAGCAGTGCGACCGGGACAGGGGTAGAAAAACTGTTTTTT. This codes for CASSATGTGVEKLFF.

The rearrangement links TRBV7-2 to TRBJ1-1; D is unresolved. Trimming shortened V by 2 bases and J by 7 bases, and 8 bases separated the two germline ends. The CDR3 runs to 12 residues. The germline V gene encodes CDR1 SGHTA and CDR2 FQGNSA. The CDR3 sequence is CASSLTRDEAFF. CDR3 nucleotides: TGTGCCAGCAGCTTAACCCGGGATGAAGCTTTCTTT.

The sample holds many counts of this clone. CDR3 DNA sequence: TGTGCCAGCAGCCAAGATCTTGGAGGGCGCGGGGAGACCCAGTACTTC. It translates to CASSQDLGGRGETQYF. The chain is built from TRBV3-1 and TRBJ2-5; weak D call: TRBD2 (6 bases). CDR3 length: 16 amino acids. CDR1 and CDR2 from the germline V gene are LGHDT and YNNKEL (reference sequence). Trimming stripped 0 bases from V and 5 bases from J, with 16 bases between.

This chain links TRBV20-1 with TRBJ2-1; TRBD2 matches 8 bases. The ends lost 5 bases at V and 2 bases at J; junction bases unmatched: 8. Germline CDR1 and CDR2: DFQATT and SNEGSKA (reference sequence). The CDR3 is 15 amino acids. CDR3 DNA sequence: TGCAGTGCTCCTCGGCTAGCGGGTACCTACAATGAGCAGTTCTTC. Amino acid sequence: CSAPRLAGTYNEQFF.

This clone came up a few times. This sequence joins TRBV6-1 and TRBJ1-5; 9 bases map to TRBD1. Per the germline V gene, CDR1 is MNHNS and CDR2 is SASEGT. This CDR3 is 15 amino acids long. The J segment lost 0 bases and the V segment lost 6 bases, leaving 3 bases of the junction unmatched. Here the CDR3 reads CASRGQGHSNQPQHF. In DNA, the CDR3 is TGTGCCAGCAGGGGACAGGGCCATAGCAATCAGCCCCAGCATTTT.